A selection of T cell receptor beta chains follows, all from one sample in a study of blood T cell repertoires in COVID-19. Sequencing was performed with immunoSEQ multiplex PCR; in TCRdb, only in-frame clones are kept and a portion is missing. The sample records tens of thousands of clones, 90% being singletons. Source material: peripheral blood. The receptor set was obtained from a man in his sixties with acute or convalescent COVID-19. CDR3s include the opening cysteine and the closing phenylalanine or tryptophan. Fields, in order: V gene, J gene, D gene, clone size, CDR3 protein, CDR3 DNA. D genes are given only for firm matches. Expanded clones get a size class; other rows say once, few or many, or leave the size out.

v_call: TRBV19; j_call: TRBJ1-1; d_call: TRBD1; clone_size: -; cdr3_aa: CASRWDRMNTEAFF; cdr3_nt: TGTGCCAGTAGGTGGGACAGGATGAACACTGAAGCTTTCTTT
v_call: TRBV7-8; j_call: TRBJ1-2; d_call: -; clone_size: -; cdr3_aa: CASSLGTELGGYTF; cdr3_nt: TGTGCCAGCAGCTTAGGGACAGAACTCGGGGGCTACACCTTC
v_call: TRBV30; j_call: TRBJ2-3; d_call: -; clone_size: -; cdr3_aa: CAWSAGSGTADTQYF; cdr3_nt: TGTGCCTGGAGTGCTGGCTCCGGGACTGCAGATACGCAGTATTTT
v_call: TRBV7-9; j_call: TRBJ2-7; d_call: -; clone_size: -; cdr3_aa: CASSYLYGEQYF; cdr3_nt: TGTGCCAGCAGCTACCTTTACGGGGAGCAGTACTTC
v_call: TRBV18; j_call: TRBJ1-1; d_call: -; clone_size: -; cdr3_aa: CASSQGVNTEAFF; cdr3_nt: TGTGCCAGCTCCCAAGGGGTGAACACTGAAGCTTTCTTT
v_call: TRBV2; j_call: TRBJ2-7; d_call: -; clone_size: -; cdr3_aa: CASSPRELTGTYEQYF; cdr3_nt: TGTGCCAGCAGTCCGAGGGAGCTAACAGGGACCTACGAGCAGTACTTC
v_call: TRBV2; j_call: TRBJ2-7; d_call: -; clone_size: few; cdr3_aa: CASSETDFYEQYF; cdr3_nt: TGTGCCAGCAGCGAGACAGACTTCTACGAGCAGTACTTC
v_call: TRBV10-2; j_call: TRBJ1-1; d_call: -; clone_size: -; cdr3_aa: CASSEYRTVNTEAFF; cdr3_nt: TGCGCCAGCAGTGAGTATAGGACAGTGAACACTGAAGCTTTCTTT
v_call: TRBV5-6; j_call: TRBJ1-2; d_call: -; clone_size: once; cdr3_aa: CASSPGRRDYGYTF; cdr3_nt: TGTGCCAGCAGTCCGGGTCGCAGGGACTATGGCTACACCTTC
v_call: TRBV5-4; j_call: TRBJ1-1; d_call: -; clone_size: -; cdr3_aa: CASSRGGGTEAFF; cdr3_nt: TGTGCCAGCAGTCGGGGGGGAGGTACTGAAGCTTTCTTT
v_call: TRBV18; j_call: TRBJ2-1; d_call: -; clone_size: -; cdr3_aa: CASSPPAGGEHEQFF; cdr3_nt: TGTGCCAGCTCACCACCGGCTGGAGGGGAGCATGAGCAGTTCTTC
v_call: TRBV24-1; j_call: TRBJ1-5; d_call: -; clone_size: -; cdr3_aa: CATSAHGSNQPQHF; cdr3_nt: TGTGCCACCAGTGCCCATGGCAGCAATCAGCCCCAGCATTTT
v_call: TRBV10-2; j_call: TRBJ2-2; d_call: -; clone_size: -; cdr3_aa: CASSGPVAGELFF; cdr3_nt: TGCGCCAGCAGTGGCCCGGTAGCCGGGGAGCTGTTTTTT
v_call: TRBV2; j_call: TRBJ2-7; d_call: -; clone_size: few; cdr3_aa: CASSFSSYEQYF; cdr3_nt: TGTGCCAGCAGCTTTAGCTCCTACGAGCAGTACTTC
v_call: TRBV2; j_call: TRBJ2-4; d_call: TRBD1; clone_size: -; cdr3_aa: CASSETTGSKNIQYF; cdr3_nt: TGTGCCAGCAGTGAAACGACAGGGTCCAAAAACATTCAGTACTTC
v_call: TRBV24-1; j_call: TRBJ1-2; d_call: TRBD1; clone_size: -; cdr3_aa: CATSDSGTGNGYTF; cdr3_nt: TGTGCCACCAGTGATTCCGGGACAGGGAATGGCTACACCTTC
v_call: TRBV5-4; j_call: TRBJ1-2; d_call: TRBD1; clone_size: -; cdr3_aa: CASRTSGGSSLGYTF; cdr3_nt: TGTGCCAGCAGAACCTCAGGGGGTAGTTCCCTTGGCTACACCTTC
v_call: TRBV6-1; j_call: TRBJ1-6; d_call: -; clone_size: -; cdr3_aa: CASSEAPGYNSPLHF; cdr3_nt: TGTGCCAGCAGTGAAGCGCCAGGCTATAATTCACCCCTCCACTTT
v_call: TRBV5-1; j_call: TRBJ2-7; d_call: -; clone_size: -; cdr3_aa: CASSLTYSQGSSEQYF; cdr3_nt: TGCGCCAGCAGCTTGACCTATTCACAGGGATCCAGCGAGCAGTACTTC